This T cell receptor beta chain was identified in a study of CD8 T cells in ankylosing spondylitis. General study points: Within ankylosing spondylitis blood, a TCR beta motif made up of several highly homologous variants appeared to be characteristic. According to the report, clones linked to the disease were significantly enriched in matched synovial fluid samples taken from ankylosing spondylitis patients. Peripheral blood held disease-linked clones only at relatively low frequency, and these were CD8+. Reactive arthritis synovial fluid and blood were previously reported to contain some motif variants.

A remark on this clonotype: The antigen is unknown.

Scientists made TCR beta libraries using quantitative 5'-RACE with molecular barcodes. One entry per CDR3 protein, called by TCRdb with MiXCR from the 5' RACE reads. The sample contains around 430,000 distinct CDR3 sequences, more than 15% of which appear only once. This clonotype originated in a male donor with ankylosing spondylitis. Input material: blood, either unsorted or a sorted T cell fraction (not recorded which).

CDR3 nucleotide sequence: TGTGCCACCAGTGATGGGGACCCGGGGCCCCGAGGCGATGAGCAGTTCTTC. It is translated as CATSDGDPGPRGDEQFF. The gene calls are TRBV24-1 and TRBJ2-1, with D perhaps given as TRBD1 or TRBD2 (5 bases each). The CDR3 covers 17 residues. V dropped 3 bases and J dropped 8 bases, with 22 bases sitting between them. The germline CDR1 and CDR2 sequences are KGHDR and SFDVKD.